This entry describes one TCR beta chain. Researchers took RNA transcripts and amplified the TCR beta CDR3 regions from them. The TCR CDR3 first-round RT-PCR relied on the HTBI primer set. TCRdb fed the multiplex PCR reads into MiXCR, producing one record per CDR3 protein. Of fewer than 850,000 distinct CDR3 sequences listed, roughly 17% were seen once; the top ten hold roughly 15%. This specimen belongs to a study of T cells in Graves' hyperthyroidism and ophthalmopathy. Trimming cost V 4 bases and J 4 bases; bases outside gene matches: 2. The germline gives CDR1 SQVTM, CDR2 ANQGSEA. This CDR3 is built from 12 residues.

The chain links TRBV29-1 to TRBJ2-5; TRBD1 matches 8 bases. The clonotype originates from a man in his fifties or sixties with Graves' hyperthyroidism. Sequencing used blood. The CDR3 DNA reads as TGCAGCGTTGTAACAGGGGGAGAGACCCAGTACTTC. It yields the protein CSVVTGGETQYF.